The sequence of this T cell receptor beta chain was determined in a study of blood T cell repertoires in COVID-19. In the study's own analysis: Quantification of nucleated cells was approximated via reference gene primer amplification. This table comes from immunoSEQ multiplex PCR, and its TCRdb copy is limited to in-frame clones, with some not included. That table is the source of V, J and clone size, and D and trimming were worked out from the DNA. The sample yields roughly 300,000 clones, around 84% seen once. J gave up 13 bases and V 0 bases, and 9 bases lay outside the gene matches. The CDR3 is made up of 14 amino acids. Looked up from germline, CDR1 is LNHNV and CDR2 is YYDKDF (reference sequence).

The TCR comes from a man younger than 40 who had recovered from COVID-19. This chain joins TRBV15 and TRBJ1-5; TRBD1 agrees at 7 bases. Sequenced material: PBMCs or T cells enriched from blood (not recorded which). The CDR3 DNA reads as TGTGCCACCAGCAGAGATTGGCCCCCGGGACAGCAGCATTTT. As protein: CATSRDWPPGQQHF.